These 4 T cell receptor beta chains were all obtained from the same sample, sequenced in a study of human T cells and chemical hapten exposure. TCRdb analysed the RACE reads with MiXCR anew, one entry per CDR3 protein. The sample holds around 340,000 distinct CDR3 sequences, around 7% seen once. Time point defined: patch test 1, 2 weeks after DPC sensitization. The treatment was: therapeutic diphenylcyclopropenone sensitization with weekly scalp DPC. The sequencing here drew on whole blood, taken in connection with sensitization to the hapten diphenylcyclopropenone (DPC). The source of these receptors is a woman aged 18-29 years with alopecia areata. Some clones in this sample may be carry-over from other donors' samples.

This clonotype was seen at least ten times. Its ends do not fully match the called genes, so a read error is possible. J is TRBJ2-5 and V is TRBV7-7; 7 nucleotides agree with TRBD2. This CDR3 comprises 17 residues. The V gene's germline CDR1 is SSHAT and CDR2 FNYEAQ (reference sequence). CDR3 region: CASSLGLVRSDQETQYF. The CDR3 DNA reads TGTGCTAGCAGCCTTGGACTAGTCCGGTCTGACCAAGAGACCCAGTACTTC.

This clonotype was detected a few times. V usage is TRBV3-1 and J usage is TRBJ2-7, with D tentatively TRBD2 (5 bases). Germline CDR1 LGHDT, CDR2 YNNKEL (reference sequence). Trimming shortened V by 0 bases and J by 7 bases, and 19 bases separated the two germline ends. The CDR3 loop spans 16 amino acids. CDR3 DNA: TGTGCCAGCAGCCAAGATAGGCATCCAAAACCGGGGGAGCAGTACTTC. Protein product: CASSQDRHPKPGEQYF.

This clonotype was counted many times. The V gene is TRBV4-3, the J gene TRBJ1-6, with unresolved D. The germline CDR1 and CDR2 sequences are LGHNA and YSLEER. The CDR3 is 13 residues long. V was clipped by 0 bases and J by 13 bases, with 10 bases between them. The CDR3 DNA is TGCGCCAGCAGCCAAGAGCCGGAGACGCCCCTCCACTTT. Its translation: CASSQEPETPLHF.

This clonotype was observed a few times. The chain recombines TRBV28 with TRBJ1-1; 9 nucleotides match TRBD1. This CDR3 is 17 amino acids long. Germline V CDR1 and CDR2: MDHEN, SYDVKM. The V and J ends lost 5 bases and 4 bases, in that order; junction bases with no gene match: 14. Here the CDR3 DNA reads TGTGCCAGCAGTGACCTACAGGGGGCTCGGTCGAGCACTGAAGCTTTCTTT. It yields the protein CASSDLQGARSSTEAFF.